This T cell receptor (beta chain) is drawn from a study of blood T cell repertoires in COVID-19. Study-wide context: Samples representing acute and convalescent COVID-19 were sourced from the United States, Italy and Spain. Nucleic acid was either cDNA or gDNA, and it came from T cells, B-cell-depleted T cells, or PBMCs.

V was clipped by 4 bases and J by 1 base, with 18 bases between them. Germline CDR1 and CDR2: LGHNA and YSLEER. This CDR3 region has 17 residues. In the original processing: Amplification from reference gene primers served as the basis for estimated nucleated cell counts. TCRdb's copy holds only in-frame clones and misses some; the assay was immunoSEQ multiplex PCR. V, J and clone size derive from that table, while D and trimming were established from the DNA sequence. Of roughly 15,000 clones listed, around three quarters are singletons. The sequencing sample was made of peripheral blood. The clonotype originates from a man between 70 and 80 years old with acute or convalescent COVID-19. This chain uses TRBV4-3 with TRBJ2-3; tentative D call: TRBD2 (5 bases). The CDR3 DNA is TGCGCCAGCAGCCGGACTGCCCGGGGTGGCGGCACAGATACGCAGTATTTT. Translating gives CASSRTARGGGTDTQYF.